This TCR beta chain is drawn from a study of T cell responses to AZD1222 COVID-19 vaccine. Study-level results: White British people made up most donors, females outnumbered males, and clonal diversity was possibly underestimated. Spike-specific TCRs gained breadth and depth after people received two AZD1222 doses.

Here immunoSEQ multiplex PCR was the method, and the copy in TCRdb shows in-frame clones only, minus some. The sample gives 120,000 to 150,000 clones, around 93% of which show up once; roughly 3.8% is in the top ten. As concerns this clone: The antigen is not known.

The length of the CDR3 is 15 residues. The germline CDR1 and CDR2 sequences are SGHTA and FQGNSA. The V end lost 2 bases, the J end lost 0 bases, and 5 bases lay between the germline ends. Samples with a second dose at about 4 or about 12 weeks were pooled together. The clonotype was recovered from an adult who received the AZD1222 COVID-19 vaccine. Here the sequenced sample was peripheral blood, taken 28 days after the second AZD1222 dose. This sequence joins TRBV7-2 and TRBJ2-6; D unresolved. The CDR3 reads CASSLLHSGANVLTF. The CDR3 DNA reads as TGTGCCAGCAGCTTATTGCACTCTGGGGCCAACGTCCTGACTTTC.